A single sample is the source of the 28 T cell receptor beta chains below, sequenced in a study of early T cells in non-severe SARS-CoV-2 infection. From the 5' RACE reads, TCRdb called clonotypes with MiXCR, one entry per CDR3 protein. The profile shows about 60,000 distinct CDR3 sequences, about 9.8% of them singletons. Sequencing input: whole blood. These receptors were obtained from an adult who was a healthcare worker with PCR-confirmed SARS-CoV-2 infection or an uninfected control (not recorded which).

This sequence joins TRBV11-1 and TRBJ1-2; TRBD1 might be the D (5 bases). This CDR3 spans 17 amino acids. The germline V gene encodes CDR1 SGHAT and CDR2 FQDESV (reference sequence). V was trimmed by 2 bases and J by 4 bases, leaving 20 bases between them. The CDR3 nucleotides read TGTGCCAGCAGCTTAACGAGTCAGACCGGGGGAGGCTATGGCTACACCTTC. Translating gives CASSLTSQTGGGYGYTF. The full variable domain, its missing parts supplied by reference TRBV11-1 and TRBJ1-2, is EAEVAQSPRYKITEKSQAVAFWCDPISGHATLYWYRQILGQGPELLVQFQDESVVDDSQLPKDRFSAERLKGVDSTLKIQPAELGDSAMYLCASSLTSQTGGGYGYTFGSGTRLTVV.

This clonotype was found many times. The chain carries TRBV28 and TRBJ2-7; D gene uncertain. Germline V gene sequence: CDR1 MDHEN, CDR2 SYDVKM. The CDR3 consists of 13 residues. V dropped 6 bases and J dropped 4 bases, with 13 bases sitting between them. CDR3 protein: CASRISTVYEQYF. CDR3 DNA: TGTGCCAGCAGAATATCGACGGTTTACGAGCAGTACTTC.

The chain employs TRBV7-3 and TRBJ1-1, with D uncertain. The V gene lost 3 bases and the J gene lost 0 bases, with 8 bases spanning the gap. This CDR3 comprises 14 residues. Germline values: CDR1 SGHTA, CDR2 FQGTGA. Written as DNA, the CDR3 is TGTGCCAGCAGCTTCCAAAGCATGAACACTGAAGCTTTCTTT. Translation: CASSFQSMNTEAFF.

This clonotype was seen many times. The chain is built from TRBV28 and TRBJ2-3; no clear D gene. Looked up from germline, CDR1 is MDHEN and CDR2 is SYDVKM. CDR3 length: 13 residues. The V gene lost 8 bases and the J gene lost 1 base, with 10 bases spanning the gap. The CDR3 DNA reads TGTGCCAGCGGGATTGACGGCACAGATACGCAGTATTTT. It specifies CASGIDGTDTQYF. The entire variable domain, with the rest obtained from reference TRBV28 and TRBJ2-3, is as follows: DVKVTQSSRYLVKRTGEKVFLECVQDMDHENMFWYRQDPGLGLRLIYFSYDVKMKEKGDIPEGYSVSREKKERFSLILESASTNQTSMYLCASGIDGTDTQYFGPGTRLTVL.

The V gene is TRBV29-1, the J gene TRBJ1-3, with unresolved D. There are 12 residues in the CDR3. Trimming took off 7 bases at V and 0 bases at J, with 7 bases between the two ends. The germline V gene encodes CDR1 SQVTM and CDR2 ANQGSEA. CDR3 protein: CSGEYSGNTIYF. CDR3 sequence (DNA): TGCAGCGGGGAATACTCTGGAAACACCATATATTTT.

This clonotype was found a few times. The chain's CDR3 is CAWSPRDVNEQYF. In nucleotides, the CDR3 is TGTGCCTGGAGTCCCAGGGACGTAAACGAGCAGTACTTC. The chain employs TRBV30 and TRBJ2-7; D may match TRBD1 or TRBD2 (5 bases each). This CDR3 has 13 amino acids. Germline V gene data show CDR1 as GTSNPN and CDR2 as SVGIG (reference sequence). Trimming stripped 2 bases from V and 5 bases from J, with 13 bases between.

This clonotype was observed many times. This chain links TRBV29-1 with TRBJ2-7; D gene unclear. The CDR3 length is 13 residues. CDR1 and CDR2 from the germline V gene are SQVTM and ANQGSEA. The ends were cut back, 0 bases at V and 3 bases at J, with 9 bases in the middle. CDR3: CSVEDGMSYEQYF. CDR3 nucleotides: TGCAGCGTTGAAGACGGTATGAGCTACGAGCAGTACTTC.

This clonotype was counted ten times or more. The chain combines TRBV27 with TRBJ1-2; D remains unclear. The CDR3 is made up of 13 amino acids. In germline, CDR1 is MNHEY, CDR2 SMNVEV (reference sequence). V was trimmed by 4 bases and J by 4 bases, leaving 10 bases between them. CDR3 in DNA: TGTGCCAGCAGTTCAGCAGCCTTCTATGGCTACACCTTC. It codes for CASSSAAFYGYTF.

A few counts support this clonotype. The CDR3 loop is CASSPSAVRGSPLHF. CDR3 bases: TGTGCCAGCAGCCCATCCGCGGTCCGCGGCTCACCCCTCCACTTT. The rearrangement links TRBV7-2 to TRBJ1-6; D uncertain. Trimming took 5 bases from V and 10 from J, leaving 18 bases between them. The CDR3 length is 15 residues. Germline CDR1 and CDR2: SGHTA and FQGNSA.

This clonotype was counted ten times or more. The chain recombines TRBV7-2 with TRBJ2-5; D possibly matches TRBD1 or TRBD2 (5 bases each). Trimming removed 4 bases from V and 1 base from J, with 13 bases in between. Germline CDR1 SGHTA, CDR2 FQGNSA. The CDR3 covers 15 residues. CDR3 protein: CASSSRGGPQETQYF. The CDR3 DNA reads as TGTGCCAGCAGCTCCCGTGGGGGACCCCAAGAGACCCAGTACTTC.

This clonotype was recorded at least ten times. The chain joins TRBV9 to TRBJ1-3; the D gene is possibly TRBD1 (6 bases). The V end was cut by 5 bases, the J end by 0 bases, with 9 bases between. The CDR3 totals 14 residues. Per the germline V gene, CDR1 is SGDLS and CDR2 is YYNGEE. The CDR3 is CASSSGVSGNTIYF. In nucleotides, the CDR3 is TGTGCCAGCAGTTCAGGGGTCTCTGGAAACACCATATATTTT.

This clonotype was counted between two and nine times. Here the CDR3 reads CAISESGLNIQYF. CDR3 nucleotide sequence: TGTGCCATCAGTGAGTCAGGACTAAACATTCAGTACTTC. The rearrangement joins TRBV10-3 to TRBJ2-4; tentative D call: TRBD2 (5 bases). The CDR3 is 13 residues long. Between the trimmed V and J ends, which lost 0 bases and 6 bases, there was a span of 6 bases. Germline-derived CDR1 and CDR2 are ENHRY and SYGVKD.

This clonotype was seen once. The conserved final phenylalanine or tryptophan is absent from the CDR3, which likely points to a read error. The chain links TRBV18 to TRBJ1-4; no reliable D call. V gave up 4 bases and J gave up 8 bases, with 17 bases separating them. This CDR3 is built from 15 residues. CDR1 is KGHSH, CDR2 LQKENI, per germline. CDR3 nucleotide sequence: TGTGCCAGCTCACTGGACCGGGGTCCGGGGGAAAAACTGTTTTCT. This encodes CASSLDRGPGEKLFS.

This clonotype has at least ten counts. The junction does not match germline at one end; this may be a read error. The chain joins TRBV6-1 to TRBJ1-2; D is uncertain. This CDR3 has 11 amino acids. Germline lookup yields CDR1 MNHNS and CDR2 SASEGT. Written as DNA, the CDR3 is TGTGCCAGCAGTGAAGAGGGCGGGAGAGCTTTC. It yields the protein CASSEEGGRAF.

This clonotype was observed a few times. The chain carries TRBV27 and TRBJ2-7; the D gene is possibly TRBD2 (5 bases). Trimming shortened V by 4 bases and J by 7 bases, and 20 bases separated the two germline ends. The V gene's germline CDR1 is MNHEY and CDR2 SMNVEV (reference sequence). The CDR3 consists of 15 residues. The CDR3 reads CASSSTLALVREQYF. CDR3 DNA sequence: TGTGCCAGCAGTTCTACTCTAGCCCTGGTACGGGAGCAGTACTTC.

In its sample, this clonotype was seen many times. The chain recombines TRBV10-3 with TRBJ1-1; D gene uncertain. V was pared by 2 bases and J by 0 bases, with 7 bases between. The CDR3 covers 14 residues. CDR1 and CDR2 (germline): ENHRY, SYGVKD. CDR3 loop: CAISETDMNTEAFF. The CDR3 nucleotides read TGTGCCATCAGTGAGACAGATATGAACACTGAAGCTTTCTTT.

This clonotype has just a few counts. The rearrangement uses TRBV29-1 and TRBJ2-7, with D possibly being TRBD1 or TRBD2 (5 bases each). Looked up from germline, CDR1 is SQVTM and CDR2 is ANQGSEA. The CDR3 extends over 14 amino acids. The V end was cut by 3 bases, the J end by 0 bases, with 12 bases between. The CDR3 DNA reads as TGCAGCGTTGAGTGGGCAGGGAGCTCCTACGAGCAGTACTTC. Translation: CSVEWAGSSYEQYF.

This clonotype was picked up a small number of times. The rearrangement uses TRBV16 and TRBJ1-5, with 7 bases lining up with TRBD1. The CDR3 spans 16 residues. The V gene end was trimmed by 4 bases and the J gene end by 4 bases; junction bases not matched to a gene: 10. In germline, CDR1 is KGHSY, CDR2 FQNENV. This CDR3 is CASSPAGGAGNQPQHF. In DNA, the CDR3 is TGTGCCAGCAGCCCGGCAGGGGGGGCGGGAAATCAGCCCCAGCATTTT.

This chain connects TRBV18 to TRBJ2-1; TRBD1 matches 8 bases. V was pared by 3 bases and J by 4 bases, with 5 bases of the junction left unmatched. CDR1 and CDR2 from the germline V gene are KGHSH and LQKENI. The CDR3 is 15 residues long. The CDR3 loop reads CASSPGQASYNEQFF. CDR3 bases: TGTGCCAGCTCACCGGGACAGGCCTCTTACAATGAGCAGTTCTTC.

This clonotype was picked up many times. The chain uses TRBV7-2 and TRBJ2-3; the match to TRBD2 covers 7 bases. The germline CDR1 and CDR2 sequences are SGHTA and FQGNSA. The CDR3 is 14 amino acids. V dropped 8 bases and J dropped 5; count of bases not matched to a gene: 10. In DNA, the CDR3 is TGTGCCAGCTCCATTTCGGGGGGAAAAGATACGCAGTATTTT. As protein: CASSISGGKDTQYF.

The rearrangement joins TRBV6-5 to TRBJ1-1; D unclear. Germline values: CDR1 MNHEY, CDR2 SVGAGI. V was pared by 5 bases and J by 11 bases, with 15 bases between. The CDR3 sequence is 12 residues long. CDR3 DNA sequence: TGTGCCAGCAGTCCAACCTCCATCGCTGCTTTCTTT. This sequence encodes CASSPTSIAAFF.

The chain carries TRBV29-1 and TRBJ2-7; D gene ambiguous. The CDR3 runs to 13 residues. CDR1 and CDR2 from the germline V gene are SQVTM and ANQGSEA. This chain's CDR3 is CTLGRQARYEQYF. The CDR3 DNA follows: TGCACCCTAGGCCGGCAGGCACGCTACGAGCAGTACTTC.

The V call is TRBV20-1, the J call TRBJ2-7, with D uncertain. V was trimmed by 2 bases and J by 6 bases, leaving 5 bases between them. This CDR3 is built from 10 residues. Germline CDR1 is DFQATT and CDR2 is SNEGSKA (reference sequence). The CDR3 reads CSARPFEQYF. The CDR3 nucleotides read TGCAGTGCTAGACCTTTCGAGCAGTACTTC.

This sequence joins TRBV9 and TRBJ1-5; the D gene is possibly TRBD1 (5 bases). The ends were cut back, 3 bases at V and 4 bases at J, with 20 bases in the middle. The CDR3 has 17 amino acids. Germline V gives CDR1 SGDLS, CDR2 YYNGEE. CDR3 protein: CASSDGSTVGENQPQHF. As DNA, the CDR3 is TGTGCCAGCAGCGACGGGTCGACTGTGGGGGAGAATCAGCCCCAGCATTTT.

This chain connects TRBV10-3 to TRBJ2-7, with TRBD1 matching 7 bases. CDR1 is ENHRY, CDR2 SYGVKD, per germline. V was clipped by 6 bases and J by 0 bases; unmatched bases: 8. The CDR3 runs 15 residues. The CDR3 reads CAISPRQGSSYEQYF. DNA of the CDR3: TGTGCCATCAGCCCCAGACAGGGTAGCTCCTACGAGCAGTACTTC.

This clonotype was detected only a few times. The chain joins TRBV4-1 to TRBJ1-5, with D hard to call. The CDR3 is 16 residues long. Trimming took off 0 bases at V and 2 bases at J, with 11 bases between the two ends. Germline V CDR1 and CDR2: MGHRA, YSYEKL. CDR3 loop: CASSQESGVGNQPQHF. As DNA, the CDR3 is TGCGCCAGCAGCCAAGAATCGGGAGTGGGCAATCAGCCCCAGCATTTT.

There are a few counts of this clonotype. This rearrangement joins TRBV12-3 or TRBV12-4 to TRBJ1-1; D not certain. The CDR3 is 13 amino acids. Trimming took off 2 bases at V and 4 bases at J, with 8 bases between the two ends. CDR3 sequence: CASSLKLITEAFF. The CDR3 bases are TGTGCCAGCAGTTTAAAGCTGATCACTGAAGCTTTCTTT.

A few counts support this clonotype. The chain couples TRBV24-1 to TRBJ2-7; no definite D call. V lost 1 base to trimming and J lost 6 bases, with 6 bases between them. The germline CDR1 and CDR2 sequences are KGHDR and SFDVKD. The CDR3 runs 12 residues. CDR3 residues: CATSDLSSEQYF. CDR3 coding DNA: TGTGCCACCAGTGATTTATCTAGCGAGCAGTACTTC.